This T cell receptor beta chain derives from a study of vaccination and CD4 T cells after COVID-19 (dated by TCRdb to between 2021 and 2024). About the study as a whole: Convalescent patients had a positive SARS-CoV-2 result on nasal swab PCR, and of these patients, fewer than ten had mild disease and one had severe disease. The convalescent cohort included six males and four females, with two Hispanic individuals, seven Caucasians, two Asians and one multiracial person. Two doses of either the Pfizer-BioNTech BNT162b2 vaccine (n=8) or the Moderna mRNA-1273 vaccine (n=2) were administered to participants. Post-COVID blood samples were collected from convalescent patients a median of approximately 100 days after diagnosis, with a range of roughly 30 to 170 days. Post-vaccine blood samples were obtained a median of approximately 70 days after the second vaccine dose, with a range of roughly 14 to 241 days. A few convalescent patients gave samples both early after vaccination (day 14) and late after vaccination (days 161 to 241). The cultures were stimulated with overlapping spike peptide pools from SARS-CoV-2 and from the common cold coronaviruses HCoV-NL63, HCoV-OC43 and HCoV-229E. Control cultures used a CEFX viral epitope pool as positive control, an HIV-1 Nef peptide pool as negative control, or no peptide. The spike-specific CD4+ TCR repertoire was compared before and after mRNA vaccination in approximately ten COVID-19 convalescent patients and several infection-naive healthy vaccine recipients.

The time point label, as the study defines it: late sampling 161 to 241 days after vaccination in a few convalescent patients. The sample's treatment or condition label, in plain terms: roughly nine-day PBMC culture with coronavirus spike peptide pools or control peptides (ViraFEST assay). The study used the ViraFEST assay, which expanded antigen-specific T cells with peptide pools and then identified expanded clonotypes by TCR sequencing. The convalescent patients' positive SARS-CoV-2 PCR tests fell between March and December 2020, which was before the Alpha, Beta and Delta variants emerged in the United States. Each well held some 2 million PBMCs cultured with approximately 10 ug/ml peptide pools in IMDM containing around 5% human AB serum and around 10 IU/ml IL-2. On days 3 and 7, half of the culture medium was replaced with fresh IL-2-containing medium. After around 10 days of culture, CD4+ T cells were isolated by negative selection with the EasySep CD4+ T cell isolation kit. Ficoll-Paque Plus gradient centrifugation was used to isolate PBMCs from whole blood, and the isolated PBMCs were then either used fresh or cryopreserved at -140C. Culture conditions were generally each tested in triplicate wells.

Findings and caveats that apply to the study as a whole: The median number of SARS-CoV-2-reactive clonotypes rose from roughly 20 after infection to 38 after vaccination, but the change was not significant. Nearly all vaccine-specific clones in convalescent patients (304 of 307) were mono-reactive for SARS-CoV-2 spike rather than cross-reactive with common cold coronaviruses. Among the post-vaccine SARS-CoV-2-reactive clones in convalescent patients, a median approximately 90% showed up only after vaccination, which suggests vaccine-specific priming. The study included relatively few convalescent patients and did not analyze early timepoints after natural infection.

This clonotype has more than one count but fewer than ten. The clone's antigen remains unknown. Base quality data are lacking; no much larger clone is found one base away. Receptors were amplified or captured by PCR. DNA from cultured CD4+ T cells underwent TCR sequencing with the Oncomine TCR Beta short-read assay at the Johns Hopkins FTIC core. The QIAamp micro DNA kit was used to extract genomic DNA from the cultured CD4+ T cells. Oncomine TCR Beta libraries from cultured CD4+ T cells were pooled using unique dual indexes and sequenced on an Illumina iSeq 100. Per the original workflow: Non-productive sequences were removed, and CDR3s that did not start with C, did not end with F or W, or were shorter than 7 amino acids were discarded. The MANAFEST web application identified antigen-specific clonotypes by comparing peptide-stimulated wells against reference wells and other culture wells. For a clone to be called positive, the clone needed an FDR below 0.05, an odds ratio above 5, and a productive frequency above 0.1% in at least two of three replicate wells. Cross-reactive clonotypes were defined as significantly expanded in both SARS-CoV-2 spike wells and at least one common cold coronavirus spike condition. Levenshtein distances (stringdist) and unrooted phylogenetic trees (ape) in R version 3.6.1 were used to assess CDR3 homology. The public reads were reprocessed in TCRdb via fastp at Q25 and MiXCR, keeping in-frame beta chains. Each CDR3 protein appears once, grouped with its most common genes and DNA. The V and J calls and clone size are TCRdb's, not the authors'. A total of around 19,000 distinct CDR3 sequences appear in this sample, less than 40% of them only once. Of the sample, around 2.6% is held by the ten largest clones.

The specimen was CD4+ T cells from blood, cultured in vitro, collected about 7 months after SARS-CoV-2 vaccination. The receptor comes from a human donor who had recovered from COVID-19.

The nucleotide sequence is given as TGCAGTGCTACCCGCGGAAGGGGACGTAACAATGAGCAGTTCTTC. Protein translation: CSATRGRGRNNEQFF. The rearranged segments are TRBV20-1 and TRBJ2-1; the D element could tentatively be TRBD1 or TRBD2, as 5 bases agree for each. CDR1 and CDR2, looked up from the germline V gene (reference sequence), are DFQATT and SNEGSKA. Taken from cysteine to phenylalanine, the CDR3 has 15 residues. Of the read, only the CDR3 DNA is kept; its 45 bases are in frame from base 1. The junction carries 18 bases between V and J, which are trimmed by 4 bases and 5 bases respectively.